This T cell receptor (beta chain) was captured in a study of T cell repertoires in cytomegalovirus infection. In this sample, this clonotype turned up many times. The CDR3 covers 11 residues. Germline CDR1 is SQVTM and CDR2 is ANQGSEA. The junction had 5 bases not matched to a gene; V was cut back by 5 bases and J by 10 bases. Each CDR3 protein gets one entry after TCRdb re-called the reads with MiXCR. Counted here are 500,000 or so distinct CDR3 sequences, about 15% occurring once; the ten biggest clones make up roughly a quarter. Sequencing input: CD8+ T cells from PBMCs. The sequence was obtained from a human donor in good health (CMV status not recorded). Some clones in this sample may be carry-over from other donors' samples. J is TRBJ2-1 and V is TRBV29-1, with 7 nucleotides matching TRBD1. CDR3 coding DNA: TGCAGCGTTTACCGGGACAGAGAGCAGTTCTTC. Translation gives CSVYRDREQFF.